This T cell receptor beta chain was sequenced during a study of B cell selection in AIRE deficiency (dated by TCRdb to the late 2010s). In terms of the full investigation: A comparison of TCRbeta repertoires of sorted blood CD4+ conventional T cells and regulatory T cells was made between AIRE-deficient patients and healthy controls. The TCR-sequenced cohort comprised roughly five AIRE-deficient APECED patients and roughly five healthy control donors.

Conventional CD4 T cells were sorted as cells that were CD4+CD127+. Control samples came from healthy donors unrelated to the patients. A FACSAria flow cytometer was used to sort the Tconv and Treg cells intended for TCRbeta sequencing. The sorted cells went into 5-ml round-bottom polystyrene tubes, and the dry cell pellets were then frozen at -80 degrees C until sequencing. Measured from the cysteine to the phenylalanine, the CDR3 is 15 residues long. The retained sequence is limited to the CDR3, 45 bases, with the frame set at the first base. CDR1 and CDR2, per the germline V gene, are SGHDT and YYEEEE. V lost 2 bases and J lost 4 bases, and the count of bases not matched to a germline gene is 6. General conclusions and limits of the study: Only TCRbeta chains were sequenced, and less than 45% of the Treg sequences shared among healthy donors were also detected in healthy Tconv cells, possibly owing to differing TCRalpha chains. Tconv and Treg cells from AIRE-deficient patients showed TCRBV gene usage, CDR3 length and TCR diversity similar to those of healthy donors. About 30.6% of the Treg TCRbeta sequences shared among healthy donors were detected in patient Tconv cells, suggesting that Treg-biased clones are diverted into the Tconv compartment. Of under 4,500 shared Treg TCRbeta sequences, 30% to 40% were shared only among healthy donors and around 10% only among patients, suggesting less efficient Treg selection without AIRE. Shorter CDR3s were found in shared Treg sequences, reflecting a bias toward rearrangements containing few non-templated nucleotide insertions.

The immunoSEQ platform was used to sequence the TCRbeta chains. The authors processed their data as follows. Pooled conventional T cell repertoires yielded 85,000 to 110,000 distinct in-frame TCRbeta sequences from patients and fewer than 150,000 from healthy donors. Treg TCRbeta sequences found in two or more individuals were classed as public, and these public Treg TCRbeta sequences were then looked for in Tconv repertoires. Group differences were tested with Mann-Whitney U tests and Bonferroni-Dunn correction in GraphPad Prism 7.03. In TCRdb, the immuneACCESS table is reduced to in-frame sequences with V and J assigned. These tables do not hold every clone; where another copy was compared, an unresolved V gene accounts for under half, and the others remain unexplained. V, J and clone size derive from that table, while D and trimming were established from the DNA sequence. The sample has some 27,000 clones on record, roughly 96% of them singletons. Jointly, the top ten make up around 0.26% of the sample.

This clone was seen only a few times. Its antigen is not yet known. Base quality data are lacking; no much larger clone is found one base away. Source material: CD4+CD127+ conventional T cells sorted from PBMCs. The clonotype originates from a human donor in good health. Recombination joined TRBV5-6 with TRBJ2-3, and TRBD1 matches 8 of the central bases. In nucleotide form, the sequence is TGTGCCAGCAGCTTAGACAGGGGTTGGGCAGATACGCAGTATTTT. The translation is CASSLDRGWADTQYF.